The sequence of this TCR beta chain was determined in a study of cytomegalovirus exposure and HLA in healthy donors. On this clone: Its matching antigen is unknown.

Whole-study findings and limits: A later analysis associated 16,951 TCR beta sequences with HLA alleles at a 0.05 false discovery rate. Rates of TCR association differed by HLA locus in a later analysis, with DRB1 highest and HLA-C lowest.

CDR1 is MNHEY and CDR2 is SMNVEV in the germline V gene (reference sequence). V shed 3 bases and J shed 3 bases, with 3 bases lying between them. This CDR3 contains 11 residues. The PCR ran on 60 Vbeta and 13 Jbeta primers. Measured with immunoSEQ multiplex PCR; TCRdb has only the in-frame clones, and not every one. This sample carries some 150,000 clones, 75% to 85% of them seen once, and the ten largest clones take roughly 5.9%. The sequence was obtained from a woman aged 35 to 49 in good health and CMV-seropositive. The chain is built from TRBV27 and TRBJ2-7; D is uncertain. Source material: PBMCs. This CDR3 reads CASSFLYEQYF. As DNA, the CDR3 is TGTGCCAGCAGTTTTCTCTACGAGCAGTACTTC.